Listed below are T cell receptor beta chains from one sample, sequenced in a study of blood T cell repertoires in COVID-19. The method was immunoSEQ multiplex PCR; TCRdb's version includes in-frame clones alone and lacks a portion of them. The sample shows 210,000 or so clones, roughly nine tenths of them seen only once. Sequencing was carried out using peripheral blood. The receptors were sampled from a woman between 50 and 59 years old with acute or convalescent COVID-19. The CDR3 runs from the conserved cysteine through the conserved F or W. The D gene is left open where the match is weak. A row's size may be missing; if present it is once, few, many or a size class.

d_call: TRBD1
v_call: TRBV29-1
j_call: TRBJ1-2
clone_size: .
cdr3_nt: TGCAGCGTTGTGACAGGGGTCTATGGCTACACCTTC
cdr3_aa: CSVVTGVYGYTF

d_call: .
v_call: TRBV14
j_call: TRBJ1-3
clone_size: .
cdr3_nt: TGTGCCAGCAGCCAAGTCCAGGGAACTGGAAACACCATATATTTT
cdr3_aa: CASSQVQGTGNTIYF

d_call: .
v_call: TRBV27
j_call: TRBJ2-7
clone_size: .
cdr3_nt: TGTGCCAGCAGTTTCCAGGGGATTGCCCTACAAGAGCAGTACTTC
cdr3_aa: CASSFQGIALQEQYF

d_call: .
v_call: TRBV5-6
j_call: TRBJ1-5
clone_size: .
cdr3_nt: TGTGCCAGCAGCTTGTGGTCGACAAACAATCAGCCCCAGCATTTT
cdr3_aa: CASSLWSTNNQPQHF

d_call: TRBD1
v_call: TRBV6-6
j_call: TRBJ1-1
clone_size: .
cdr3_nt: TGTGCCAGCAGAGGGACAGGGTATGAAGCTTTCTTT
cdr3_aa: CASRGTGYEAFF

d_call: TRBD1
v_call: TRBV7-2
j_call: TRBJ2-2
clone_size: .
cdr3_nt: TGTGCCAGCAGCTGGGACAGGACGAACACCGGGGAGCTGTTTTTT
cdr3_aa: CASSWDRTNTGELFF

d_call: TRBD1
v_call: TRBV24-1
j_call: TRBJ1-4
clone_size: .
cdr3_nt: TGTGCCACCAGTGATGCCCGACAGGGTAATGAAAAACTGTTTTTT
cdr3_aa: CATSDARQGNEKLFF

d_call: .
v_call: TRBV13
j_call: TRBJ1-1
clone_size: .
cdr3_nt: TGTGCCAGCAGCCCCCTCGCCTCGGACACTGAAGCTTTCTTT
cdr3_aa: CASSPLASDTEAFF

d_call: .
v_call: TRBV3-1/TRBV3-2
j_call: TRBJ1-5
clone_size: .
cdr3_nt: TGTGCCAGCAGCCAGACCAGGCGGGACCAGCCCCAGCATTTT
cdr3_aa: CASSQTRRDQPQHF

d_call: .
v_call: TRBV6-5
j_call: TRBJ1-4
clone_size: .
cdr3_nt: TGTGCCAGCAGTTACGCAAGGGACTCTGGAAAACTGTTTTTT
cdr3_aa: CASSYARDSGKLFF

d_call: .
v_call: TRBV6-5
j_call: TRBJ1-1
clone_size: .
cdr3_nt: TGTGCCAGCAGTTACAGCCCGGACATGAACACTGAAGCTTTCTTT
cdr3_aa: CASSYSPDMNTEAFF

d_call: TRBD1
v_call: TRBV7-9
j_call: TRBJ2-7
clone_size: .
cdr3_nt: TGTGCCAGCAGCTCAGCCGGGACAGGCACCTACGAGCAGTACTTC
cdr3_aa: CASSSAGTGTYEQYF

d_call: TRBD1
v_call: TRBV30
j_call: TRBJ1-2
clone_size: .
cdr3_nt: TGTGCCTGGAAGGGAGGGGACAGGGTCGGCTACACCTTC
cdr3_aa: CAWKGGDRVGYTF

d_call: TRBD1
v_call: TRBV15
j_call: TRBJ1-4
clone_size: .
cdr3_nt: TGTGCCACCAGCAGAGGGACAGGTCCTAATGAAAAACTGTTTTTT
cdr3_aa: CATSRGTGPNEKLFF

d_call: TRBD1
v_call: TRBV5-5
j_call: TRBJ2-1
clone_size: .
cdr3_nt: TGTGCCAGCAGCAGGGGACAGGGCGTCGACAATGAGCAGTTCTTC
cdr3_aa: CASSRGQGVDNEQFF

d_call: TRBD2
v_call: TRBV5-6
j_call: TRBJ2-5
clone_size: few
cdr3_nt: TGTGCCAGCAGCTCACTAGCGGGGGAAAGTCTTTTGGAGACCCAGTACTTC
cdr3_aa: CASSSLAGESLLETQYF

d_call: TRBD1
v_call: TRBV7-9
j_call: TRBJ1-3
clone_size: .
cdr3_nt: TGTGCCAGCAGCTTACAGGGGGCATCTGGAAACACCATATATTTT
cdr3_aa: CASSLQGASGNTIYF

d_call: TRBD2
v_call: TRBV14
j_call: TRBJ2-1
clone_size: .
cdr3_nt: TGTGCCAGCAGACAACTAGCGGGGGACTACAATGAGCAGTTCTTC
cdr3_aa: CASRQLAGDYNEQFF

d_call: .
v_call: TRBV18
j_call: TRBJ1-1
clone_size: .
cdr3_nt: TGTGCCAGCTCACTAATTCCCACTGAAGCTTTCTTT
cdr3_aa: CASSLIPTEAFF

d_call: TRBD1
v_call: TRBV6-5
j_call: TRBJ1-4
clone_size: .
cdr3_nt: TGTGCCAGCAGCGGGGACAGGGGGCGAGAAGAAAAACTGTTTTTT
cdr3_aa: CASSGDRGREEKLFF

d_call: .
v_call: TRBV2
j_call: TRBJ1-5
clone_size: .
cdr3_nt: TGTGCCAGCTCCAGGGCTTCCCCAGATCAGCCCCAGCATTTT
cdr3_aa: CASSRASPDQPQHF

d_call: .
v_call: TRBV7-3
j_call: TRBJ2-3
clone_size: .
cdr3_nt: TGTGCCAGCAGCTTAACTGGTGGCCCAGATACGCAGTATTTT
cdr3_aa: CASSLTGGPDTQYF

d_call: .
v_call: TRBV6-2/TRBV6-3
j_call: TRBJ1-5
clone_size: once
cdr3_nt: TGTGCCAGCAGCCGACGCCGGAATCAGGGAAATCAGCCCCAGCATTTT
cdr3_aa: CASSRRRNQGNQPQHF

d_call: TRBD1
v_call: TRBV28
j_call: TRBJ1-5
clone_size: .
cdr3_nt: TGTGCCATCAATACAGGGGGAGGAAGCAATCAGCCCCAGCATTTT
cdr3_aa: CAINTGGGSNQPQHF

d_call: TRBD1
v_call: TRBV11-3
j_call: TRBJ1-2
clone_size: .
cdr3_nt: TGTGCCAGCAGCTTCATGTCCGGGACAGGGGTTGGCTACACCTTC
cdr3_aa: CASSFMSGTGVGYTF

d_call: TRBD2
v_call: TRBV10-3
j_call: TRBJ2-3
clone_size: .
cdr3_nt: TGTGCCATCACGAATAGCGGGGGCCTCCGAGGAGATACGCAGTATTTT
cdr3_aa: CAITNSGGLRGDTQYF

d_call: TRBD2
v_call: TRBV4-3
j_call: TRBJ2-3
clone_size: .
cdr3_nt: TGCGCCAGCAGCCAAGACCTGGCGGGACTAGCGGGAAATACGCAGTATTTT
cdr3_aa: CASSQDLAGLAGNTQYF

d_call: .
v_call: TRBV5-1
j_call: TRBJ2-3
clone_size: .
cdr3_nt: TGCGCCAGCAGACGGAGCGGTGTCGATACGCAGTATTTT
cdr3_aa: CASRRSGVDTQYF

d_call: .
v_call: TRBV25-1
j_call: TRBJ1-1
clone_size: .
cdr3_nt: TGTGCCAGCAGTGTGCCTCGCGGGACGGGGAACACTGAAGCTTTCTTT
cdr3_aa: CASSVPRGTGNTEAFF

d_call: TRBD2
v_call: TRBV7-9
j_call: TRBJ2-3
clone_size: .
cdr3_nt: TGTGCCATCTCTTGGGCTAGCGGGGGCACAGATACGCAGTATTTT
cdr3_aa: CAISWASGGTDTQYF

d_call: .
v_call: TRBV12-3/TRBV12-4
j_call: TRBJ2-3
clone_size: .
cdr3_nt: TGTGCCAGCAGTTTGCGGCAGCTAGATACGCAGTATTTT
cdr3_aa: CASSLRQLDTQYF

d_call: .
v_call: TRBV7-2
j_call: TRBJ1-6
clone_size: .
cdr3_nt: TGTGCCAGCAGCCAGGGGATCTCAAGAGGGCTCTCCTATAATTCACCCCTCCACTTT
cdr3_aa: CASSQGISRGLSYNSPLHF

d_call: .
v_call: TRBV7-3
j_call: TRBJ1-5
clone_size: .
cdr3_nt: TGTGCCAGCAGCTTAAGTCCCCGGCAGCCCCAGCATTTT
cdr3_aa: CASSLSPRQPQHF

d_call: TRBD1
v_call: TRBV3-1/TRBV3-2
j_call: TRBJ1-1
clone_size: .
cdr3_nt: TGTGCCAGCAGCCACGGGACAGAGAACACTGAAGCTTTCTTT
cdr3_aa: CASSHGTENTEAFF

d_call: .
v_call: TRBV3-1/TRBV3-2
j_call: TRBJ1-4
clone_size: .
cdr3_nt: TGTGCCAGCAGTCAGGGAGGTGAAAAACTGTTTTTT
cdr3_aa: CASSQGGEKLFF

d_call: .
v_call: TRBV6-6
j_call: TRBJ1-1
clone_size: .
cdr3_nt: TGTGCCAGCAGTTACTTGTCCCCAGGGTCGGACACTGAAGCTTTCTTT
cdr3_aa: CASSYLSPGSDTEAFF

d_call: TRBD2
v_call: TRBV6-2/TRBV6-3
j_call: TRBJ2-1
clone_size: once
cdr3_nt: TGTGCCAGCAGTTTAATCCGAGCGGGAGGGTACGGTGAGCAGTTCTTC
cdr3_aa: CASSLIRAGGYGEQFF

d_call: .
v_call: TRBV5-4
j_call: TRBJ2-3
clone_size: .
cdr3_nt: TGTGCCACCACCCCGGAGGTCAGCACAGATACGCAGTATTTT
cdr3_aa: CATTPEVSTDTQYF

d_call: .
v_call: TRBV6-5
j_call: TRBJ2-5
clone_size: .
cdr3_nt: TGTGCCAGCAGTACTAGGGAGACCCAGTACTTC
cdr3_aa: CASSTRETQYF

d_call: .
v_call: TRBV24-1
j_call: TRBJ2-1
clone_size: .
cdr3_nt: TGTGCCACCAGTGACAGCTACAATGAGCAGTTCTTC
cdr3_aa: CATSDSYNEQFF